The next 10 T cell receptor beta chains were all read from a single sample in a study of beta chain features in type 1 diabetes. Since all of the isolated RNA was reverse transcribed, expressed TCRB transcripts were what got sequenced. Profiling relied on immunoSEQ multiplex PCR, and the TCRdb table lists in-frame clones only, not all of them. The sample lists 850,000 to 900,000 clones, roughly 16% seen once, with about 0.025% in the top ten. Material for sequencing was naive CD4+ T cells from blood. These receptors came from a woman younger than 30 in good health.

CDR3 sequence (DNA): TGTGCCAGCAGCTTGGACTATCTGAGGCAGTTCTTC. Protein: CASSLDYLRQFF. This sequence joins TRBV7-9 and TRBJ2-1; D may be TRBD2 (6 bases). Trimming stripped 3 bases from V and 12 bases from J, with 12 bases between. This CDR3 spans 12 amino acids. Germline V lookup: CDR1 SEHNR, CDR2 FQNEAQ (reference sequence). Full variable domain (outside the CDR3, taken from reference TRBV7-9 and TRBJ2-1): DTGVSQNPRHKITKRGQNVTFRCDPISEHNRLYWYRQTLGQGPEFLTYFQNEAQLEKSRLLSDRFSAERPKGSFSTLEIQRTEQGDSAMYLCASSLDYLRQFFGPGTRLTVL.

In its sample, this clone was seen once. This chain links TRBV29-1 with TRBJ2-5; 10 bases are a match to TRBD2. The V gene's germline CDR1 is SQVTM and CDR2 ANQGSEA. The CDR3 sequence is 16 residues long. The V and J ends lost 1 base and 5 bases, in that order; junction bases with no gene match: 10. In nucleotides, the CDR3 is TGCAGCGTTGAAGGGACCTTACTAGCGGGATATGAGACCCAGTACTTC. It specifies CSVEGTLLAGYETQYF. Full variable domain (remainder filled in from reference TRBV29-1 and TRBJ2-5): SAVISQKPSRDICQRGTSLTIQCQVDSQVTMMFWYRQQPGQSLTLIATANQGSEATYESGFVIDKFPISRPNLTFSTLTVSNMSPEDSSIYLCSVEGTLLAGYETQYFGPGTRLLVL.

The chain combines TRBV7-2 with TRBJ1-1; D gene ambiguous. The CDR3 contains 14 residues. CDR1 is SGHTA, CDR2 FQGNSA, per germline. Trimming removed 4 bases at V and 1 base at J, with 10 bases between. The CDR3 loop reads CASSSSFGNTEAFF. DNA of the CDR3: TGTGCCAGCAGCTCAAGCTTCGGGAACACTGAAGCTTTCTTT.

This clone was counted only a few times. The chain is built from TRBV7-2 and TRBJ2-5; no clear D. CDR3 length equals 14 residues. CDR1 and CDR2 (germline): SGHTA, FQGNSA. The germline V and J ends were trimmed by 2 bases and 2 bases, with 9 bases remaining between them. For the CDR3, the DNA is TGTGCCAGCAGCTTACACAGCCGGCAAGAGACCCAGTACTTC. Its protein is CASSLHSRQETQYF.

The J gene is TRBJ2-3, the V gene TRBV7-3; TRBD1 is a possible D gene (6 bases). Looked up from germline, CDR1 is SGHTA and CDR2 is FQGTGA. The CDR3 is 15 residues long. The V and J ends lost 5 bases and 1 base respectively, with 13 bases between them. The CDR3 DNA reads as TGTGCCAGCAGCCTTAACAGGGCGGGCACAGATACGCAGTATTTT. It specifies CASSLNRAGTDTQYF. Full variable domain (remainder filled in from reference TRBV7-3 and TRBJ2-3): GAGVSQTPSNKVTEKGKYVELRCDPISGHTALYWYRQSLGQGPEFLIYFQGTGAADDSGLPNDRFFAVRPEGSVSTLKIQRTERGDSAVYLCASSLNRAGTDTQYFGPGTRLTVL.

This clone appeared many times. V gene TRBV7-9 combines with J gene TRBJ2-6; D perhaps matches TRBD1 (5 bases). This CDR3 spans 14 amino acids. Between the trimmed V and J ends, which lost 7 bases and 2 bases, there was a span of 9 bases. CDR1 and CDR2 (germline): SEHNR, FQNEAQ (reference sequence). The CDR3 protein is CASTPGPGANVLTF. DNA of the CDR3: TGTGCCAGCACCCCAGGGCCTGGGGCCAACGTCCTGACTTTC.

This clone has a handful of counts. V and J are TRBV5-4 and TRBJ2-2; D remains unclear. This CDR3 spans 15 amino acids. Germline V gene lookup returns CDR1 SGHNT and CDR2 YYREEE (reference sequence). V dropped 1 base and J dropped 6 bases, with 13 bases sitting between them. The CDR3: CASSLFNIGAGELFF. The CDR3 DNA sequence: TGTGCCAGCAGCTTGTTTAATATCGGAGCCGGGGAGCTGTTTTTT.

The chain links TRBV28 to TRBJ2-3, with a possible D match to TRBD2 (6 bases). The CDR3 runs 14 residues. Deletions cut 7 bases from V and 2 bases from J, with 13 bases between. Germline V gene data show CDR1 as MDHEN and CDR2 as SYDVKM. CDR3 amino acids: CASKAGTLTDTQYF. In DNA form, the CDR3 reads TGTGCCAGCAAGGCGGGGACCCTCACAGATACGCAGTATTTT.

The table lists this clone with a few counts. The V call is TRBV18, the J call TRBJ2-6, with D uncertain. This CDR3 has 15 amino acids. Trimming stripped 4 bases from V and 3 bases from J, with 10 bases between. Germline lookup yields CDR1 KGHSH and CDR2 LQKENI. CDR3: CASSQRKNGANVLTF. In DNA, the CDR3 is TGTGCCAGCTCACAGAGAAAGAATGGGGCCAACGTCCTGACTTTC.

This clone has more than one count but fewer than ten. The genes are TRBV28 and TRBJ2-7; D perhaps matches TRBD2 (5 bases). This CDR3 region has 13 residues. V was pared by 5 bases and J by 4 bases, with 12 bases between. Per the germline V gene, CDR1 is MDHEN and CDR2 is SYDVKM. CDR3 in amino acids: CASSHLAPYEQYF. In nucleotides, the CDR3 is TGTGCCAGCAGTCATCTAGCACCGTACGAGCAGTACTTC.